Shown below are 6 T cell receptor beta chains from a single sample sequenced in a study of T cells in Graves' hyperthyroidism and ophthalmopathy. It was RNA transcripts that yielded the amplified TCR beta CDR3 regions. HTBI primers were employed in a first-round RT-PCR of the TCR CDR3. From the multiplex PCR reads, TCRdb called clonotypes with MiXCR, one entry per CDR3 protein. The data contain hundreds of thousands of distinct CDR3 sequences, roughly an eighth of them seen just once; the ten biggest clones take up 30% to 35%. The sample consisted of blood. Source of these receptors: a woman aged 35 to 49 with Graves' ophthalmopathy.

This clonotype was counted ten times or more. V and J are TRBV6-1 and TRBJ2-7; 13 nucleotides align to TRBD2. CDR1 is MNHNS and CDR2 is SASEGT in the germline V gene. J lost 4 bases, V lost 10 bases, and 10 bases had no gene match. The CDR3 has 15 amino acids. CDR3 region: CATRTSGSVRYEQYF. For the CDR3, the DNA is TGTGCCACCAGGACTAGCGGGAGTGTTAGGTACGAGCAGTACTTC.

In this sample, this clonotype turned up many times. The V and J genes are TRBV28 and TRBJ2-3; D remains ambiguous. Germline assignment: CDR1 MDHEN and CDR2 SYDVKM. The V and J ends lost 6 bases and 2 bases respectively, with 3 bases between them. The CDR3 is made up of 11 amino acids. CDR3 sequence (DNA): TGTGCCAGCAGCCTCACAGATACGCAGTATTTT. Amino acids: CASSLTDTQYF.

This clonotype was seen a few times. This chain joins TRBV28 and TRBJ2-1; 8 nucleotides agree with TRBD2. The junction had 9 bases not matched to a gene; V was cut back by 2 bases and J by 9 bases. The CDR3 consists of 15 residues. Germline V CDR1 and CDR2: MDHEN, SYDVKM. The CDR3 DNA reads TGTGCCAGCAGTTTAAAGGCGGGAGGCCCGTTTGAGCAGTTCTTC. This encodes CASSLKAGGPFEQFF.

The table lists this clonotype with many counts. The rearrangement uses TRBV5-1 and TRBJ1-4; D is possibly TRBD1 (5 bases). Germline V gives CDR1 SGHRS, CDR2 YFSETQ. This CDR3 has 15 amino acids. The ends were cut back, 3 bases at V and 0 bases at J, with 9 bases in the middle. The CDR3 sequence: CASSSDTATNEKLFF. CDR3 nucleotide sequence: TGCGCCAGCAGCTCGGACACTGCAACTAATGAAAAACTGTTTTTT.

This clonotype has a count of ten or more. The chain combines TRBV6-1 with TRBJ1-6, with D possibly TRBD1 on 5 matching bases. Trimming removed 5 bases from V and 3 bases from J, with 11 bases in between. The CDR3 runs 15 residues. Germline V gene data show CDR1 as MNHNS and CDR2 as SASEGT. This CDR3 is CASSYQGGYNSPLHF. CDR3 nucleotide sequence: TGTGCCAGCAGTTATCAGGGAGGCTATAATTCACCCCTCCACTTT.

Concerning this clonotype: It may be a read error: a sequence one base away is much more abundant. The chain recombines TRBV11-3 with TRBJ1-6; the D is unclear. The CDR3 has 16 amino acids. Germline-derived CDR1 and CDR2 are SGHNT and YENEEA. CDR3 loop: CASSLSLAGANSLLHF. DNA for the CDR3: TGTGCCAGCAGCTTATCTCTGGCAGGCGCAAATTCACTCCTCCACTTT.